A single sample is the source of the 25 T cell receptor beta chains below, sequenced in a study of blood T cell repertoires in COVID-19. Profiled with immunoSEQ multiplex PCR; TCRdb holds only in-frame clones, not every one. The sample lists 55,000 to 75,000 clones; 65% to 90% were seen once. The sample was peripheral blood. The receptors originated from a man older than 75 with active COVID-19.

CDR3 sequence reads: CASSGGASGTSTDTQYF. The CDR3 bases are TGTGCCAGCAGTGGAGGGGCTAGCGGGACTAGCACAGATACGCAGTATTTT. This chain links TRBV6-4 with TRBJ2-3, with 9 bases aligning to TRBD2. In germline, CDR1 is MRHNA, CDR2 SNTAGT. V lost 4 bases and J lost 0; bases outside the gene matches: 8. The CDR3 is 17 residues long.

The chain couples TRBV3-1 (or the pseudogene TRBV3-2) to TRBJ1-5; TRBD1 aligns across 8 bases. Germline CDR1 and CDR2: LGHDT and YNNKEL (reference sequence). J lost 2 bases, V lost 0 bases, and 0 bases had no gene match. The CDR3 spans 15 residues. CDR3 nucleotides: TGTGCCAGCAGCCAAGAGACAGGGGGCAATCAGCCCCAGCATTTT. This encodes CASSQETGGNQPQHF.

The chain recombines TRBV24-1 with TRBJ1-1; D is possibly TRBD1 (6 bases). The CDR3 is 14 amino acids. Germline lookup yields CDR1 KGHDR and CDR2 SFDVKD. Trimming took off 6 bases at V and 0 bases at J, with 10 bases between the two ends. The CDR3: CATSSPGVNTEAFF. The CDR3 DNA sequence: TGTGCCACCAGTTCGCCAGGGGTGAACACTGAAGCTTTCTTT.

V gene TRBV27 combines with J gene TRBJ1-6; tentatively, D is TRBD1 (6 bases). The CDR3 is made up of 16 amino acids. Germline V lookup: CDR1 MNHEY, CDR2 SMNVEV (reference sequence). Trimming took off 4 bases at V and 5 bases at J, with 15 bases between the two ends. CDR3 in amino acids: CASSSTTGHNNSPLHF. CDR3 DNA sequence: TGTGCCAGCAGTTCTACGACAGGACACAATAATTCACCCCTCCACTTT.

The rearrangement joins TRBV18 to TRBJ1-5; D may be TRBD1 (5 bases). Germline CDR1 KGHSH, CDR2 LQKENI. V lost 3 bases, J lost 6 bases, and 12 bases lay in between. The CDR3 sequence is 14 residues long. The CDR3 nucleotides are TGTGCCAGCTCACCGGGGGGGGTTGCTCAGCCCCAGCATTTT. This gives the protein CASSPGGVAQPQHF.

V usage is TRBV6-5 and J usage is TRBJ2-2; D unresolved. The length of the CDR3 is 14 residues. V lost 6 bases, J lost 0 bases, and 8 bases lay in between. CDR1 is MNHEY and CDR2 is SVGAGI in the germline V gene. The CDR3 sequence is CASRYTANTGELFF. CDR3 sequence (DNA): TGTGCCAGCAGGTATACAGCGAACACCGGGGAGCTGTTTTTT.

This sequence joins TRBV9 and TRBJ1-1; D call uncertain. There are 15 residues in the CDR3. V shed 0 bases and J shed 1 base, with 10 bases lying between them. Germline-derived CDR1 and CDR2 are SGDLS and YYNGEE. CDR3: CASSVDLKRNTEAFF. The DNA of the CDR3 is TGTGCCAGCAGCGTAGACTTAAAAAGGAACACTGAAGCTTTCTTT.

The chain couples TRBV19 to TRBJ1-1, with 10 bases lining up with TRBD1. J was trimmed by 1 base and V by 7 bases; bases with no gene match: 3. Germline CDR1 is LNHDA and CDR2 is SQIVND (reference sequence). This CDR3 has 14 residues. CDR3 sequence reads: CASKGQGWNTEAFF. Here the CDR3 DNA reads TGTGCCAGTAAGGGACAGGGGTGGAACACTGAAGCTTTCTTT.

This clone was found once. The V and J genes are TRBV27 and TRBJ2-2; the D is unclear. Between the trimmed V and J ends, which lost 2 bases and 0 bases, there was a span of 4 bases. Per germline, CDR1 MNHEY and CDR2 SMNVEV (reference sequence). CDR3 size: 14 residues. CDR3 sequence (DNA): TGTGCCAGCAGTTTACGTCCGAACACCGGGGAGCTGTTTTTT. This translates into CASSLRPNTGELFF.

The rearrangement links TRBV6-5 to TRBJ1-5; D is undetermined. Germline V lookup: CDR1 MNHEY, CDR2 SVGAGI. CDR3 length: 13 residues. Trimming removed 7 bases from V and 0 bases from J, with 7 bases in between. The CDR3 nucleotides read TGTGCCAGCACGGGTTATAGCAATCAGCCCCAGCATTTT. Its protein product is CASTGYSNQPQHF.

This chain joins TRBV5-1 and TRBJ2-1; D gene uncertain. The CDR3 is made up of 15 amino acids. V was clipped by 2 bases and J by 0 bases, with 9 bases between them. Germline CDR1 SGHRS, CDR2 YFSETQ. The CDR3 region is CASSFEPLSYNEQFF. CDR3 sequence (DNA): TGCGCCAGCAGCTTTGAGCCCCTCTCCTACAATGAGCAGTTCTTC.

DNA of the CDR3: TGTGCCAGCAGTCGCCCGAGCACTGAAGCTTTCTTT. This translates into CASSRPSTEAFF. The chain carries TRBV6-2 or TRBV6-3 and TRBJ1-1; D unresolved. This CDR3 is built from 12 residues. The germline gives CDR1 MNHEY, CDR2 SVGEGT. V was shortened by 5 bases and J by 4 bases, with 8 bases between the two germline ends.

The V gene is TRBV15, the J gene TRBJ1-5; D remains unclear. This CDR3 has 13 residues. CDR1 and CDR2 from the germline V gene are LNHNV and YYDKDF (reference sequence). Between the trimmed V and J ends, which lost 2 bases and 0 bases, there was a span of 2 bases. The CDR3 loop is CATSRHSNQPQHF. The CDR3 nucleotides read TGTGCCACCAGCAGACATAGCAATCAGCCCCAGCATTTT.

This clone was seen a handful of times. The genes are TRBV7-9 and TRBJ2-2, with TRBD1 as a possible D gene (6 bases). Deletions cut 6 bases from V and 1 base from J, with 15 bases between. Germline V lookup: CDR1 SEHNR, CDR2 FQNEAQ (reference sequence). The CDR3 runs 16 residues. CDR3 coding DNA: TGTGCCAGCAGTTCCGCAGGGGCGGGGAACACCGGGGAGCTGTTTTTT. Amino acids: CASSSAGAGNTGELFF.

V usage is TRBV27 and J usage is TRBJ1-5, with D hard to call. The CDR3 extends over 16 amino acids. Germline V gene data show CDR1 as MNHEY and CDR2 as SMNVEV (reference sequence). The V end lost 1 base, the J end lost 0 bases, and 10 bases lay between the germline ends. The CDR3 reads CASSLLASYSNQPQHF. CDR3 in DNA: TGTGCCAGCAGTTTATTGGCATCTTATAGCAATCAGCCCCAGCATTTT.

This clone was observed once. The chain joins TRBV30 to TRBJ2-3; 10 bases are shared with TRBD1. Trimming cost V 1 base and J 1 base; bases outside gene matches: 2. The CDR3 runs 15 residues. Germline V gene data show CDR1 as GTSNPN and CDR2 as SVGIG (reference sequence). The CDR3 region has the DNA TGTGCCTGGAGTGCAGGACAGGGGGGCACAGATACGCAGTATTTT. Translation gives CAWSAGQGGTDTQYF. The variable domain in full, with the rest retrieved from reference TRBV30 and TRBJ2-3, is SQTIHQWPATLVQPVGSPLSLECTVEGTSNPNLYWYRQAAGRGLQLLFYSVGIGQISSEVPQNLSASRPQDRQFILSSKKLLLSDSGFYLCAWSAGQGGTDTQYFGPGTRLTVL.

The table lists this clone with many counts. This chain uses TRBV18 with TRBJ2-1, with D maybe TRBD1 (5 bases). Germline lookup yields CDR1 KGHSH and CDR2 LQKENI. Trimming removed 2 bases at V and 7 bases at J, with 18 bases between. The CDR3 runs 16 residues. The CDR3 nucleotides are TGTGCCAGCTCACCATCTGACGGGTTGGGGCGGAATGAGCAGTTCTTC. Translation: CASSPSDGLGRNEQFF.

The J gene is TRBJ2-1, the V gene TRBV7-2; D is unresolved. CDR3 length: 13 residues. Germline V gives CDR1 SGHTA, CDR2 FQGNSA. V lost 5 bases and J lost 4, with 9 bases in between. The CDR3 DNA is TGTGCCAGCAGCCCTCCTCCTTACAATGAGCAGTTCTTC. This sequence encodes CASSPPPYNEQFF.

This clone has at least ten counts. This sequence joins TRBV11-3 and TRBJ2-5, with a weak D call TRBD2 (6 bases). The germline gives CDR1 SGHNT, CDR2 YENEEA. V was shortened by 2 bases and J by 4 bases, with 11 bases between the two germline ends. The CDR3 runs to 14 residues. In nucleotides, the CDR3 is TGTGCCAGCAGCTTACTCGGTAGCGGAGAGACCCAGTACTTC. This codes for CASSLLGSGETQYF.

The CDR3 coding sequence is TGTGCCATCAGTAGGGGGGGAGAGACCCAGTACTTC. As protein: CAISRGGETQYF. This chain links TRBV10-3 with TRBJ2-5; D perhaps matches TRBD2 (7 bases). Germline V gene sequence: CDR1 ENHRY, CDR2 SYGVKD. The ends were cut back, 5 bases at V and 4 bases at J, with 8 bases in the middle. This CDR3 region has 12 residues.

For the CDR3, the DNA is TGTGCCAGCTCACCGACAGCGTTTATGGATACGCAGTATTTT. Translated: CASSPTAFMDTQYF. The rearrangement uses TRBV18 and TRBJ2-3, with D tentatively TRBD1 (5 bases). CDR1 and CDR2 (germline): KGHSH, LQKENI. This CDR3 has 14 amino acids. Trimming cost V 3 bases and J 6 bases, with 13 bases left between them.

This clone appeared a few times. The V gene is TRBV7-9, the J gene TRBJ2-1; D remains ambiguous. Germline CDR1 is SEHNR and CDR2 is FQNEAQ (reference sequence). This CDR3 has 14 residues. V was trimmed by 1 base and J by 4 bases, leaving 8 bases between them. CDR3 protein: CASSLGVRYNEQFF. DNA for the CDR3: TGTGCCAGCAGCTTAGGCGTCCGGTACAATGAGCAGTTCTTC.

V gene TRBV6-6 combines with J gene TRBJ2-1; 14 bases are shared with TRBD2. The CDR3 has 14 amino acids. V shed 5 bases and J 8 bases; nucleotides not matched to a gene: 2. Germline CDR1 and CDR2: MNHNY and SVGAGI (reference sequence). This CDR3 is CASSAGLAGDEQFF. The CDR3 DNA is TGTGCCAGCAGTGCGGGACTAGCGGGAGATGAGCAGTTCTTC.

The CDR3 region has the DNA TGTGCCAGCAGCGGGGGACAGCCAACGAACACCGGGGAGCTGTTTTTT. Its protein is CASSGGQPTNTGELFF. J is TRBJ2-2 and V is TRBV7-2; 7 nucleotides line up with TRBD1. CDR1 is SGHTA and CDR2 is FQGNSA in the germline V gene. The CDR3 has 16 residues. Trimming cost V 5 bases and J 0 bases; bases outside gene matches: 6. The complete variable domain, with remaining parts taken from reference TRBV7-2 and TRBJ2-2, reads GAGVSQSPSNKVTEKGKDVELRCDPISGHTALYWYRQSLGQGLEFLIYFQGNSAPDKSGLPSDRFSAERTGGSVSTLTIQRTQQEDSAVYLCASSGGQPTNTGELFFGEGSRLTVL.

V is TRBV7-2 and J is TRBJ2-1; the D is unclear. Trimming cost V 1 base and J 5 bases, with 12 bases left between them. CDR1 is SGHTA, CDR2 FQGNSA, per germline. This CDR3 is 15 amino acids long. In nucleotides, the CDR3 is TGTGCCAGCAGCTTAGTCCTCCACAGTCACAATGAGCAGTTCTTC. Amino acids: CASSLVLHSHNEQFF.